The 18 T cell receptor beta chains in this list originate from one sample, sequenced in a study of CXCR3-negative and CXCR3-positive naive CD8 T cells. UMI-tagged TRB cDNA libraries were built via 5' RACE. From its re-call of the 5' RACE reads, TCRdb lists each CDR3 protein once, without DNA. With tens of thousands of distinct CDR3 sequences in the sample, the ten largest clones hold 20%. The specimen sequenced was memory CD8+ T cells from blood. These receptors were taken from a human donor in good health. Some clones in this sample may be carry-over from other donors' samples.

J is TRBJ1-2 and V is TRBV5-6; TCRdb's D gene call, TRBD1, goes unchecked for lack of DNA. The CDR3 is made up of 15 amino acids. Germline CDR1 reads SGHDT; CDR2 reads YYEEEE. The CDR3 spells CASSLGTGSHYGYTF.

V is TRBV28 and J is TRBJ2-3; the D call from TCRdb, TRBD1, cannot be confirmed without DNA. The CDR3 is 15 residues long. Germline V gene data show CDR1 as MDHEN and CDR2 as SYDVKM. The CDR3 loop is CASSSSRGSTDTQYF.

The rearrangement joins TRBV28 to TRBJ1-5. The germline V gene has CDR1 MDHEN and CDR2 SYDVKM. This CDR3 region has 15 residues. The chain's CDR3 is CASSLGVAGNQPQHF.

The chain combines TRBV7-6 with TRBJ2-7; TCRdb lists TRBD1, though no DNA is available to test this call. CDR1 is SGHVS, CDR2 FNYEAQ, per germline. The CDR3 spans 13 residues. The CDR3 sequence is CASSFPSSYEQYF.

The chain is built from TRBV5-6 and TRBJ2-1; the TCRdb call, TRBD1, lacks DNA for checking. In germline, CDR1 is SGHDT, CDR2 YYEEEE. The CDR3 runs to 12 residues. CDR3: CASSLTGEWLRF.

The rearrangement joins TRBV11-2 to TRBJ2-1; TCRdb selects TRBD2, and the lack of DNA leaves this call unchecked. This CDR3 is built from 18 residues. Looked up from germline, CDR1 is SGHAT and CDR2 is FQNNGV. Here the CDR3 reads CASSLAGLAGGGNNEQFF.

The chain links TRBV6-2 or TRBV6-3 to TRBJ2-7; TCRdb indicates TRBD1, and absent DNA this call remains unverified. The CDR3 totals 15 residues. The germline gives CDR1 MNHEY, CDR2 SVGEGT. CDR3: CASKRSRDTGFEQYF.

V usage is TRBV19 and J usage is TRBJ2-1. The CDR3 has 13 amino acids. Germline V gives CDR1 LNHDA, CDR2 SQIVND (reference sequence). The CDR3 loop is CASSIALYNEQFF.

The chain is built from TRBV6-2 or TRBV6-3 and TRBJ1-2; TCRdb calls TRBD1, which cannot be checked without DNA. The CDR3 sequence is 13 residues long. The germline gives CDR1 MNHEY, CDR2 SVGEGT. The CDR3 here is CASTAAGEYGYTF.

The chain couples TRBV9 to TRBJ2-7; TCRdb outputs TRBD2, but without DNA this stays unchecked. This CDR3 spans 15 amino acids. Germline V gene lookup returns CDR1 SGDLS and CDR2 YYNGEE. This chain's CDR3 is CASSVGGQSAHEQYF.

The chain carries TRBV4-3 and TRBJ2-3. Germline V gene lookup returns CDR1 LGHNA and CDR2 YSLEER. There are 16 residues in the CDR3. The CDR3 protein is CASSQDLGRGADTQYF.

V and J are TRBV10-3 and TRBJ1-6. The CDR3 runs 15 residues. Germline V gene lookup returns CDR1 ENHRY and CDR2 SYGVKD. The chain's CDR3 is CAISESSQLGSPLHF.

The CDR3 sequence is CSVTSPTNEKLFF. The chain combines TRBV29-1 with TRBJ1-4. In germline, CDR1 is SQVTM, CDR2 ANQGSEA. This CDR3 spans 13 amino acids. The variable domain in full, with the rest retrieved from reference TRBV29-1 and TRBJ1-4, is SAVISQKPSRDICQRGTSLTIQCQVDSQVTMMFWYRQQPGQSLTLIATANQGSEATYESGFVIDKFPISRPNLTFSTLTVSNMSPEDSSIYLCSVTSPTNEKLFFGSGTQLSVL.

The J gene is TRBJ1-5, the V gene TRBV7-9; with no DNA, the TCRdb D assignment of TRBD1 cannot be verified. Germline V gene sequence: CDR1 SEHNR, CDR2 FQNEAQ (reference sequence). CDR3 length: 14 amino acids. CDR3 protein: CASSPTVSNQPQHF.

The chain links TRBV20-1 to TRBJ2-2; there is no DNA to check the TCRdb D call of TRBD1. The CDR3 totals 13 residues. Germline CDR1 is DFQATT and CDR2 is SNEGSKA (reference sequence). CDR3 sequence: CSAAGANTGELFF.

This sequence joins TRBV12-3 or TRBV12-4 and TRBJ1-1; TCRdb's D gene call, TRBD1, goes unchecked for lack of DNA. The CDR3 is made up of 14 amino acids. This CDR3 reads CASSFGGRDLEAFF.

The genes are TRBV7-2 and TRBJ2-1; TCRdb's D gene call, TRBD2, goes unchecked for lack of DNA. This CDR3 is 15 amino acids long. CDR1 and CDR2 (germline): SGHTA, FQGNSA. Here the CDR3 reads CASSPWTSGSGEQFF.

V usage is TRBV9 and J usage is TRBJ2-7; TCRdb names TRBD1, which stays unverified in the absence of DNA. The CDR3 length is 15 residues. CDR1 is SGDLS, CDR2 YYNGEE, per germline. CDR3 sequence reads: CASSVDPGEDYEQYF. Supplemented by reference TRBV9 and TRBJ2-7, the full variable domain reads DSGVTQTPKHLITATGQRVTLRCSPRSGDLSVYWYQQSLDQGLQFLIQYYNGEERAKGNILERFSAQQFPDLHSELNLSSLELGDSALYFCASSVDPGEDYEQYFGPGTRLTVT.